This entry concerns a single T cell receptor beta chain. Its antigen is not known. Sequencing used immunoSEQ multiplex PCR; TCRdb keeps in-frame clones, though not all of them. The sample holds around 94,000 clones; 75% to 90% are singletons and the top ten take roughly 4.5%. CDR1 and CDR2 from the germline V gene are SGDLS and YYNGEE. V dropped 4 bases and J dropped 5 bases, with 8 bases sitting between them. The length of the CDR3 is 12 residues. The sample comes from a study of T cell responses to AZD1222 COVID-19 vaccine. Study-level points and caveats: Mapped onto spike, vaccine-associated CD4 TCRs spanned it and were dominant at 160-218 and 743-854.

The source was peripheral blood, collected 28 days after the second AZD1222 dose. The chain carries TRBV9 and TRBJ2-3; D not certain. This TCR was sampled from an adult who received the AZD1222 COVID-19 vaccine. The CDR3 DNA reads as TGTGCCAGCAGCACCAACCGAGATACGCAGTATTTT. It is translated as CASSTNRDTQYF.